This T cell receptor (beta chain) was sequenced during a study of blood T cell repertoires in COVID-19. Study context: There were acute and convalescent COVID-19 samples, and they came from the United States, Italy and Spain. Nucleic acid was either cDNA or gDNA, and it came from T cells, B-cell-depleted T cells, or PBMCs.

Source study methods: The authors estimated nucleated cell counts from reference gene primer amplification. The repertoire was sequenced with immunoSEQ multiplex PCR; TCRdb's copy has only in-frame clones and lacks some. V and J calls and clone size are given by that table; D and trimming were obtained from the DNA. Among 150,000 to 200,000 clones listed, about 86% were seen once. Germline-derived CDR1 and CDR2 are MNHEY and SVGAGI. The CDR3 covers 16 residues. The trim removed 4 bases at V and 0 bases at J, leaving 3 bases unmatched. This clone was detected only once. The chain combines TRBV6-5 with TRBJ1-6, with 7 nucleotides matching TRBD1. Sequences were obtained from peripheral blood. The sequence derives from an elderly woman in a cohort sampled during active or convalescent COVID-19. CDR3 in DNA: TGTGCCAGCAGTTTCAGGGGGAGCTCCTATAATTCACCCCTCCACTTT. This gives the protein CASSFRGSSYNSPLHF.